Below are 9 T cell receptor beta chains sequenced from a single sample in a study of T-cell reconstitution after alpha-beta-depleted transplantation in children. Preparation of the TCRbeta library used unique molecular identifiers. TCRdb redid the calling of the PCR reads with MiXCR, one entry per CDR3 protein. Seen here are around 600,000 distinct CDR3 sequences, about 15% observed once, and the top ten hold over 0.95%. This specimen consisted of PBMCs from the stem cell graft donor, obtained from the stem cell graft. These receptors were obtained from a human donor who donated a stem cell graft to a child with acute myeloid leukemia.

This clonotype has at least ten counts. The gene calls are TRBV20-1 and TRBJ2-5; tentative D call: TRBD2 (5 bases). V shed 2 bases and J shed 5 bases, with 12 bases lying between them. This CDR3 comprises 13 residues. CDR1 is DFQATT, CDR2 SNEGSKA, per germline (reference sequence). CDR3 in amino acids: CSARPRREETQYF. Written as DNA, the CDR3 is TGCAGTGCTAGACCCCGAAGGGAGGAGACCCAGTACTTC.

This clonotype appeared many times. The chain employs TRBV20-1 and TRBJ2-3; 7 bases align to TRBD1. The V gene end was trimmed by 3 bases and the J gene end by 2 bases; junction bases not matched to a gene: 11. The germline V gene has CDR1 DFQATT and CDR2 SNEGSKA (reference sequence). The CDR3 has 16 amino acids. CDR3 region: CSASRLRTGSTDTQYF. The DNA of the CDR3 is TGCAGTGCTAGCCGTCTTCGGACAGGCTCCACAGATACGCAGTATTTT.

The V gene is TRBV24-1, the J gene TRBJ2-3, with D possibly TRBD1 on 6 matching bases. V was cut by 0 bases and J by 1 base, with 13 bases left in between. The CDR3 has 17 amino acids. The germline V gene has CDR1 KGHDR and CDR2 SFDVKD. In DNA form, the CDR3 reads TGTGCCACCAGTGATTTGGCAGGGGCTTTCGGCACAGATACGCAGTATTTT. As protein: CATSDLAGAFGTDTQYF.

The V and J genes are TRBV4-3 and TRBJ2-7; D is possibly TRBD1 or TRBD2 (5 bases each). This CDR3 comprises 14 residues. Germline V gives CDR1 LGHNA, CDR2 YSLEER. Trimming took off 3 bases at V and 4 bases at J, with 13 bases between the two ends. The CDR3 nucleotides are TGCGCCAGCAGCCAGAGGACGGGACCTTACGAGCAGTACTTC. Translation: CASSQRTGPYEQYF.

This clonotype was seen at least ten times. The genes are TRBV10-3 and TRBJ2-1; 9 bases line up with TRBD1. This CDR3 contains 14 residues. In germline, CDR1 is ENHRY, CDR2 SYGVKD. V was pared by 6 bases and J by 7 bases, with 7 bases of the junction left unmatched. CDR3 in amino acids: CAISPQGARNEQFF. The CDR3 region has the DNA TGTGCCATCAGCCCACAGGGGGCGAGGAATGAGCAGTTCTTC.

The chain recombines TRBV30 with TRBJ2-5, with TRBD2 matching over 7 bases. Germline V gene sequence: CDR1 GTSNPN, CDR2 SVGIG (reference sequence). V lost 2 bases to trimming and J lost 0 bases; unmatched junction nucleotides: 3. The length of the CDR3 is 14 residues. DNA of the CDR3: TGTGCCTGGAGTTTTCTAGCGGACCAAGAGACCCAGTACTTC. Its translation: CAWSFLADQETQYF.

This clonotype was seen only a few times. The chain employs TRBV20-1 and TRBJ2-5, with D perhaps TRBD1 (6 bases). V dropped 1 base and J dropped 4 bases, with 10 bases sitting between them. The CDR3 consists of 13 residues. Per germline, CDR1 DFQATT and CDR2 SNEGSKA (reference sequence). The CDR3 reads CSARVGAGETQYF. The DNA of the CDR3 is TGCAGTGCTAGAGTGGGGGCGGGAGAGACCCAGTACTTC.

The CDR3 nucleotides read TGTGCCTGCTCGGGGGGGGCAGGAGATACGCAGTATTTT. This codes for CACSGGAGDTQYF. The genes are TRBV30 and TRBJ2-3, with 8 bases identical to TRBD2. The V gene end was trimmed by 6 bases and the J gene end by 5 bases; junction bases not matched to a gene: 7. Germline V gene lookup returns CDR1 GTSNPN and CDR2 SVGIG (reference sequence). The CDR3 is made up of 13 amino acids. Filled out from reference TRBV30 and TRBJ2-3, the complete variable domain reads SQTIHQWPATLVQPVGSPLSLECTVEGTSNPNLYWYRQAAGRGLQLLFYSVGIGQISSEVPQNLSASRPQDRQFILSSKKLLLSDSGFYLCACSGGAGDTQYFGPGTRLTVL.

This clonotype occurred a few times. The CDR3 region is CSAYLAGAGDTQYF. The CDR3 DNA follows: TGCAGTGCTTACCTAGCGGGGGCGGGGGATACGCAGTATTTT. The chain employs TRBV20-1 and TRBJ2-3; TRBD2 matches 10 bases. There are 14 residues in the CDR3. The V gene end was trimmed by 5 bases and the J gene end by 6 bases; junction bases not matched to a gene: 8. Germline V CDR1 and CDR2: DFQATT, SNEGSKA (reference sequence).